This entry features one TCR beta chain sequence. The data were obtained in a study of shared clonotypes between healthy human individuals. Germline loops: CDR1 SNHLY, CDR2 FYNNEI. The V and J ends lost 4 bases and 2 bases, in that order; junction bases with no gene match: 6. The CDR3 spans 15 residues. Replicate sorted-subset PCRs were loaded with around 200 ng DNA, roughly 33,000 T cell genomes. Profiled with immunoSEQ multiplex PCR; TCRdb holds only in-frame clones, not every one. The sample holds 2,500,000 or so clones, about 92% seen once. The sequence came from a young man in good health. The J gene is TRBJ2-5, the V gene TRBV2, with 8 bases lining up with TRBD1. The sequenced sample was naive CD4+ T cells sorted from blood. Regarding subset: CD45RA+ positively selected. This CDR3 reads CASSGGQEPQETQYF. The CDR3 DNA reads as TGTGCCAGCAGTGGGGGACAGGAGCCTCAAGAGACCCAGTACTTC.